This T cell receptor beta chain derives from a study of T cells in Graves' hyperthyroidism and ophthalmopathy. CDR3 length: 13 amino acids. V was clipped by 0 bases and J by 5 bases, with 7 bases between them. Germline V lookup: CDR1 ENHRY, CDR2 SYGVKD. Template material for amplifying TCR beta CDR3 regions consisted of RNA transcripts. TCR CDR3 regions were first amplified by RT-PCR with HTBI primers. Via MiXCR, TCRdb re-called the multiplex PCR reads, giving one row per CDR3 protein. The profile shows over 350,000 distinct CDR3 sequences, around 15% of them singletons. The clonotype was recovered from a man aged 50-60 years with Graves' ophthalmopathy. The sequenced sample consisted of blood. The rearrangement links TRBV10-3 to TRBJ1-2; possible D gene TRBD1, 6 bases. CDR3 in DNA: TGTGCCATCAGTGAGTCTCAGGGGTATGGCTACACCTTC. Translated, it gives CAISESQGYGYTF.